This T cell receptor (beta chain) was sequenced during a study of cytomegalovirus exposure and HLA in healthy donors. Notes on the study in general: The listing of approximately 160 TCR beta chains classed them as cytomegalovirus-associated. Most TCRs appeared rarely, but some public TCRs recurred in many donors.

On this clone itself: Its antigen remains unknown.

Using immunoSEQ multiplex PCR, the repertoire was profiled, and TCRdb retains in-frame clones only, with some absent. The data hold 100,000 to 150,000 clones, with nearly 90% observed a single time. Germline V lookup: CDR1 MNHNY, CDR2 SVGAGI (reference sequence). The CDR3 is made up of 14 amino acids. Trimming removed 6 bases from V and 0 bases from J, with 11 bases in between. This rearrangement joins TRBV6-6 to TRBJ1-1; no clear D gene. This sequence originates from a woman aged 18-29 years in good health and CMV-seronegative. The specimen sequenced was PBMCs. CDR3 nucleotides: TGTGCCAGCAGCGTCCGGTTCATGAACACTGAAGCTTTCTTT. Amino acids: CASSVRFMNTEAFF.